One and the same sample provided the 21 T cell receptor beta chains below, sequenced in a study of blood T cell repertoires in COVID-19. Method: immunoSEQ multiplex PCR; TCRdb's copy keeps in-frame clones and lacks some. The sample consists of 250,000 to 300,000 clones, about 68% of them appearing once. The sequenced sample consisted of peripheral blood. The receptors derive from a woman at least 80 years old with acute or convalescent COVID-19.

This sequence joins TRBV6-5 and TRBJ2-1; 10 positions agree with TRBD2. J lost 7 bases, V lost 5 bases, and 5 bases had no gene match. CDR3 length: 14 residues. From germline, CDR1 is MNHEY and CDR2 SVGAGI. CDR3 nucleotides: TGTGCCAGCAGTAGCGGGAGGGGGATTAATGAGCAGTTCTTC. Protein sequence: CASSSGRGINEQFF.

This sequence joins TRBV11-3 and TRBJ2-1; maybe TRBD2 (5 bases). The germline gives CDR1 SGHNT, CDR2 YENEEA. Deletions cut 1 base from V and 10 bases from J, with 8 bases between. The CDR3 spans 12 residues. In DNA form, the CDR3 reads TGTGCCAGCAGCTTAGCCGGAGGCGAGCAGTTCTTC. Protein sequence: CASSLAGGEQFF.

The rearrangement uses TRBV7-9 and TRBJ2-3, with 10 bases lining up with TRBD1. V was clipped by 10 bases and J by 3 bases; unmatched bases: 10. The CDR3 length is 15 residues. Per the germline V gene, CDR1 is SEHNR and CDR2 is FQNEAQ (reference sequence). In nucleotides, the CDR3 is TGTGCCACGACGCTCCGGGACAGGGGAACAGATACGCAGTATTTT. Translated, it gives CATTLRDRGTDTQYF.

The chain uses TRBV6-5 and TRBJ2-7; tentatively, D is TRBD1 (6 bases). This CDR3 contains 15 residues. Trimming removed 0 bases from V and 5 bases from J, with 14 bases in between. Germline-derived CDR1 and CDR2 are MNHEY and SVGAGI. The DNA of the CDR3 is TGTGCCAGCAGTTACTCGCAGGGGATATGGAACGAGCAGTACTTC. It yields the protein CASSYSQGIWNEQYF.

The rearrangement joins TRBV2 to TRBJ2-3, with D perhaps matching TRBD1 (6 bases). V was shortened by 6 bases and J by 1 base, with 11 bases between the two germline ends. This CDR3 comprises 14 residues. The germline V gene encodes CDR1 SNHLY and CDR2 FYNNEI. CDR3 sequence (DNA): TGTGCCAGCAGACAGGGTTTTGGCACAGATACGCAGTATTTT. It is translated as CASRQGFGTDTQYF.

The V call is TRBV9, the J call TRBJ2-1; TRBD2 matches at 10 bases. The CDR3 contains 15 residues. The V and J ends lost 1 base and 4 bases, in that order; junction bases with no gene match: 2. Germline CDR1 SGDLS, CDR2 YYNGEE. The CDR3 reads CASSVFSGGYNEQFF. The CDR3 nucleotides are TGTGCCAGCAGCGTATTTAGCGGGGGGTACAATGAGCAGTTCTTC.

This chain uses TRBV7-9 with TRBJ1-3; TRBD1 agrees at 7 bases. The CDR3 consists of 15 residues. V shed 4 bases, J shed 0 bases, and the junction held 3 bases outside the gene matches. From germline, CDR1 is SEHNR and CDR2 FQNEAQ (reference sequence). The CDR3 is CASSWDRNSGNTIYF. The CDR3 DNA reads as TGTGCCAGCAGCTGGGACAGAAACTCTGGAAACACCATATATTTT.

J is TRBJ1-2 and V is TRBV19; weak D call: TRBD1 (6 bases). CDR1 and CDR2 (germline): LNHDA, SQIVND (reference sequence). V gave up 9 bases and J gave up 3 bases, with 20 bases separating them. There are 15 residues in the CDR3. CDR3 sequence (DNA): TGTGCCAGCTATAGCGCGTCAGGACAGTACTATGGCTACACCTTC. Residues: CASYSASGQYYGYTF. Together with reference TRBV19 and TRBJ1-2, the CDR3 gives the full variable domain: DGGITQSPKYLFRKEGQNVTLSCEQNLNHDAMYWYRQDPGQGLRLIYYSQIVNDFQKGDIAEGYSVSREKKESFPLTVTSAQKNPTAFYLCASYSASGQYYGYTFGSGTRLTVV.

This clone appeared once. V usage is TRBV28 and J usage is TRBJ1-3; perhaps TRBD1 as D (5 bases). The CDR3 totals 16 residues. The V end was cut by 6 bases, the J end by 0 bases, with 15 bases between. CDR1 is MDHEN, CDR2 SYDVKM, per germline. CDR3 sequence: CASRGTGLSSGNTIYF. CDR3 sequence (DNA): TGTGCCAGCAGGGGGACGGGACTAAGCTCTGGAAACACCATATATTTT.

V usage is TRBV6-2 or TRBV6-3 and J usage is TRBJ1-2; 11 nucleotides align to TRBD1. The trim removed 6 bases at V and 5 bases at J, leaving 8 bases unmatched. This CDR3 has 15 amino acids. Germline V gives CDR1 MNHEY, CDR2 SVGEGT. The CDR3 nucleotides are TGTGCCAGCAGCCCCGGACAGGGGGCGAGGTATGGCTACACCTTC. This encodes CASSPGQGARYGYTF.

The CDR3 bases are TGTGCCATCAGTGAGTGGGGACAGAACTATGGCTACACCTTC. Translated: CAISEWGQNYGYTF. J is TRBJ1-2 and V is TRBV10-3; 7 nucleotides line up with TRBD1. V shed 1 base and J 2 bases; nucleotides not matched to a gene: 1. The CDR3 covers 14 residues. Per germline, CDR1 ENHRY and CDR2 SYGVKD.

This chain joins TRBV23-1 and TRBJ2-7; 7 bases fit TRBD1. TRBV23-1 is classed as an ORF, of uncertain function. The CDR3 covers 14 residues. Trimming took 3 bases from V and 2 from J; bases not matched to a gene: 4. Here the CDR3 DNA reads TGCGCCAGCAGTCAGCCGGGACAGACCTACGAGCAGTACTTC. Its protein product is CASSQPGQTYEQYF.

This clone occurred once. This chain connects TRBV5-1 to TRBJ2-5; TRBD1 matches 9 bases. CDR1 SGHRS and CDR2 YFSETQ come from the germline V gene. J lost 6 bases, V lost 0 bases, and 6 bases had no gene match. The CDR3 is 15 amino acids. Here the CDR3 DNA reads TGCGCCAGCAGCTTGGAGGGACAGGGTCAGAAGACCCAGTACTTC. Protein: CASSLEGQGQKTQYF.

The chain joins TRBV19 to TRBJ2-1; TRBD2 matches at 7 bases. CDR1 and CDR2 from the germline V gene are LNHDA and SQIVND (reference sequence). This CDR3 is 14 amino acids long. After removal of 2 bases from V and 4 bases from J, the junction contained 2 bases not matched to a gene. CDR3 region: CASSIKGGYNEQFF. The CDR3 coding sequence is TGTGCCAGTAGTATAAAGGGAGGGTACAATGAGCAGTTCTTC.

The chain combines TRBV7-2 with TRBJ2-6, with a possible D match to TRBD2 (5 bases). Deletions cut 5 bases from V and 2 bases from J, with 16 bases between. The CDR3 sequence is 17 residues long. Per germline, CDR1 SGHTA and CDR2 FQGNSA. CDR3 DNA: TGTGCCAGCAGCCCCTGGGCCCAGGAGGCTGGGGCCAACGTCCTGACTTTC. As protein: CASSPWAQEAGANVLTF.

CDR3 in DNA: TGCAGTGGACTAGCGGGGAGCGAGCAGTACTTC. Translation: CSGLAGSEQYF. The V and J genes are TRBV20-1 and TRBJ2-7; TRBD2 aligns across 11 bases. Trimming removed 7 bases from V and 6 bases from J; junction bases left unmatched: 2. The CDR3 extends over 11 amino acids. Looked up from germline, CDR1 is DFQATT and CDR2 is SNEGSKA (reference sequence).

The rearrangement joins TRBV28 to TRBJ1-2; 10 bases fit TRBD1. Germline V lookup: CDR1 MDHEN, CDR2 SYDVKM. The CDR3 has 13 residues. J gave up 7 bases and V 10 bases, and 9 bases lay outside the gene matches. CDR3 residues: CATPTRDRGGYTF. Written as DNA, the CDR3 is TGTGCCACTCCCACCCGGGACAGGGGTGGCTACACCTTC.

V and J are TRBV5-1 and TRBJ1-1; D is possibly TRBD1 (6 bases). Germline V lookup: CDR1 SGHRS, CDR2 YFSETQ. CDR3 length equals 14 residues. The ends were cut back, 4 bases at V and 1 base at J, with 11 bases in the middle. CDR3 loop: CASSATGRNTEAFF. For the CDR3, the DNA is TGCGCCAGCAGCGCGACAGGAAGGAACACTGAAGCTTTCTTT.

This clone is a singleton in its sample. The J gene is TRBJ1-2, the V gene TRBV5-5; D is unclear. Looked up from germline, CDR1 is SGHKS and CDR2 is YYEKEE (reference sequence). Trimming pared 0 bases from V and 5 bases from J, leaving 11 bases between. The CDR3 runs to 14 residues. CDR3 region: CASSLGYREYGYTF. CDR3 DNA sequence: TGTGCCAGCAGCTTGGGCTACAGAGAATATGGCTACACCTTC.

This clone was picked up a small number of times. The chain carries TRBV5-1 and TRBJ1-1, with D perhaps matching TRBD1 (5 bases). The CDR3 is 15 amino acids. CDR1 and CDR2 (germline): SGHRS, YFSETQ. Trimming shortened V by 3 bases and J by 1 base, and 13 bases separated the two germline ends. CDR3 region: CASSWNAGENTEAFF. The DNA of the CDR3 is TGCGCCAGCAGCTGGAACGCGGGGGAGAACACTGAAGCTTTCTTT.

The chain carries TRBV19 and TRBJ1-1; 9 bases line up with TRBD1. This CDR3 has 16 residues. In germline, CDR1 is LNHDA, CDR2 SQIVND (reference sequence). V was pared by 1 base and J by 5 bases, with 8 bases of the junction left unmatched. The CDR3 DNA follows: TGTGCCAGTAGTATAGCGGGGGGACAGGGAGTAACTGAAGCTTTCTTT. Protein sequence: CASSIAGGQGVTEAFF. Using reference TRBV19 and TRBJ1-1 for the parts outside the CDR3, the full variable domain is DGGITQSPKYLFRKEGQNVTLSCEQNLNHDAMYWYRQDPGQGLRLIYYSQIVNDFQKGDIAEGYSVSREKKESFPLTVTSAQKNPTAFYLCASSIAGGQGVTEAFFGQGTRLTVV.